The clone carrying this T cell receptor beta chain was picked up many times. The entry originates in a study of T cells in Graves' hyperthyroidism and ophthalmopathy. The study included ophthalmopathy patients with Clinical Activity Score at least 3, NOSPECS grade at least 4 and duration under 3 months. Exclusion of a patient resulted from uncontrolled infection, other autoimmune disease, pregnancy or lactation. Diagnoses were established using clinical symptoms, serum thyroxine and TRAb, thyroid ultrasound and orbital computed tomography. Isolation of PBMCs was performed on approximately 10 ml fresh peripheral blood. Template material for amplifying TCR beta CDR3 regions consisted of RNA transcripts. In the first-round RT-PCR of the TCR CDR3, the HTBI primer set was used. MiXCR, run by TCRdb on the multiplex PCR reads, gives a single entry per CDR3 protein. Counted here are 500,000 to 650,000 distinct CDR3 sequences, roughly a sixth occurring once; the ten biggest clones make up 15% to 20%.

The germline V gene encodes CDR1 GTSNPN and CDR2 SVGIG (reference sequence). V dropped 4 bases and J dropped 4 bases, with 19 bases sitting between them. The CDR3 runs to 15 residues. The chain links TRBV30 to TRBJ1-2; D unresolved. Sequenced input: blood. This TCR derives from a woman younger than 35 with Graves' ophthalmopathy. CDR3 sequence (DNA): TGTGCCTGGAAATTCGGAGCCCCGGATGGCTATGGCTACACCTTC. Residues: CAWKFGAPDGYGYTF.